This passage covers 31 T cell receptor beta chains from one sample sequenced in a study of post-analysis software for immune sequencing data. The TCR beta cDNA libraries carried unique molecular identifiers. MiXCR, run by TCRdb on the PCR reads, gives a single entry per CDR3 protein. The table records about 810,000 distinct CDR3 sequences, around 53% of them present only once. Study-level results: A few TRBV segments (TRBV5-6, TRBV5-1 and TRBV20-1 among them) occurred more frequently in patients than in controls.

Their cognate antigens are unknown. The sample taken for sequencing was blood. The receptors come from a girl aged 10-17 years with multiple sclerosis.

This clonotype has a handful of counts. V and J are TRBV29-1 and TRBJ2-3, with TRBD1 matching 11 bases. This CDR3 is 14 amino acids long. J was trimmed by 1 base and V by 6 bases; bases with no gene match: 3. Germline V gene lookup returns CDR1 SQVTM and CDR2 ANQGSEA. The CDR3 protein is CSVAGQGGTDTQYF. CDR3 sequence (DNA): TGCAGCGTAGCGGGACAGGGGGGCACAGATACGCAGTATTTT.

The chain links TRBV7-9 to TRBJ2-7, with D maybe TRBD1 (6 bases). Per germline, CDR1 SEHNR and CDR2 FQNEAQ (reference sequence). CDR3 length equals 15 residues. V was cut by 6 bases and J by 0 bases, with 15 bases left in between. CDR3: CASRTGRDNSYEQYF. Written as DNA, the CDR3 is TGTGCCAGCAGGACGGGCCGGGACAACTCCTACGAGCAGTACTTC.

This clonotype was seen a few times. The chain recombines TRBV3-1 with TRBJ1-2; TRBD1 is a possible D gene (5 bases). The CDR3 extends over 14 amino acids. CDR1 LGHDT and CDR2 YNNKEL come from the germline V gene (reference sequence). With 1 base removed from V and 1 base from J, the gap between germline ends came to 7 bases. CDR3 loop: CASSQGQFNYGYTF. For the CDR3, the DNA is TGTGCCAGCAGCCAAGGACAGTTTAACTATGGCTACACCTTC.

The chain recombines TRBV5-1 with TRBJ1-2, with TRBD1 matching 9 bases. CDR3 length: 14 residues. The V segment lost 6 bases and the J segment 8 bases; nucleotides outside the gene matches: 11. Per germline, CDR1 SGHRS and CDR2 YFSETQ. The CDR3: CASTDRDRARGYTF. CDR3 nucleotides: TGCGCCAGCACCGACCGGGACAGGGCACGCGGCTACACCTTC.

This rearrangement joins TRBV18 to TRBJ2-1; a possible D gene is TRBD2 (6 bases). The germline gives CDR1 KGHSH, CDR2 LQKENI. The CDR3 is 17 amino acids. Between the trimmed V and J ends, which lost 0 bases and 6 bases, there was a span of 18 bases. CDR3 DNA sequence: TGTGCCAGCTCACCACCGGGCGGCGGGGCCAGATTCAATGAGCAGTTCTTC. Its translation is CASSPPGGGARFNEQFF.

J is TRBJ1-2 and V is TRBV20-1; possible D gene TRBD1, 5 bases. CDR3 size: 14 residues. Germline CDR1 is DFQATT and CDR2 is SNEGSKA (reference sequence). The V end lost 5 bases, the J end lost 1 base, and 14 bases lay between the germline ends. CDR3 nucleotide sequence: TGCAGTGCTGGAGGGGAAGGGAATAACTATGGCTACACCTTC. This translates into CSAGGEGNNYGYTF.

This chain uses TRBV20-1 with TRBJ1-2; D possibly corresponds to TRBD1 (5 bases). Germline loops: CDR1 DFQATT, CDR2 SNEGSKA (reference sequence). This CDR3 has 14 residues. Deletions cut 3 bases from V and 2 bases from J, with 13 bases between. DNA for the CDR3: TGCAGTGCTAGTTCCCCGGGGGGGAACTATGGCTACACCTTC. Amino acids: CSASSPGGNYGYTF.

This clonotype has a handful of counts. The CDR3: CSVETVPSEQYF. The CDR3 region has the DNA TGCAGCGTTGAGACAGTACCTTCCGAGCAGTACTTC. The chain is built from TRBV29-1 and TRBJ2-5; D might be TRBD1 (5 bases). The end of the DNA fits TRBJ2-7 better, so the J call may be wrong. CDR1 is SQVTM, CDR2 ANQGSEA, per germline. This CDR3 is 12 amino acids long.

The chain joins TRBV6-6 to TRBJ2-5; a possible D gene is TRBD1 (6 bases). CDR1 is MNHNY, CDR2 SVGAGI, per germline (reference sequence). The V end lost 2 bases, the J end lost 4 bases, and 11 bases lay between the germline ends. This CDR3 is 14 amino acids long. The CDR3, as DNA: TGTGCCAGCAGTTACATACAGGGTGGAGAGACCCAGTACTTC. It is translated as CASSYIQGGETQYF.

The gene calls are TRBV25-1 and TRBJ1-2, with TRBD1 identical over 9 bases. CDR3 length: 16 residues. The V gene end was trimmed by 1 base and the J gene end by 5 bases; junction bases not matched to a gene: 8. Germline CDR1 and CDR2: MGHDK and SYGVNS. CDR3 bases: TGTGCCAGCAGTGAATTTGGACAGGGGATTTGGTATGGCTACACCTTC. As protein: CASSEFGQGIWYGYTF.

This clonotype has just a few counts. The chain is built from TRBV20-1 and TRBJ2-3; D ambiguous. This CDR3 comprises 12 residues. Germline CDR1 is DFQATT and CDR2 is SNEGSKA (reference sequence). Trimming removed 0 bases at V and 6 bases at J, with 7 bases between. The chain's CDR3 is CSARDLRDTQYF. The CDR3 bases are TGCAGTGCTAGAGATCTGAGGGATACGCAGTATTTT.

This clonotype was recorded once. This sequence joins TRBV6-1 and TRBJ2-4, with D unclear. V was cut by 7 bases and J by 13 bases, with 17 bases left in between. The CDR3 extends over 12 amino acids. Germline V gene sequence: CDR1 MNHNS, CDR2 SASEGT. CDR3 coding DNA: TGTGCCAGCACCACCGGCCGTATTGAGCAGTACTTC. It translates to CASTTGRIEQYF.

This chain joins TRBV3-1 and TRBJ1-2, with D unclear. CDR3 size: 13 residues. Trimming removed 1 base from V and 6 bases from J, with 9 bases in between. Germline CDR1 reads LGHDT; CDR2 reads YNNKEL (reference sequence). DNA of the CDR3: TGTGCCAGCAGCCAAGTCCCCAAGAATGGCTACACCTTC. Translation: CASSQVPKNGYTF. Full variable domain (missing parts from reference TRBV3-1 and TRBJ1-2): DTAVSQTPKYLVTQMGNDKSIKCEQNLGHDTMYWYKQDSKKFLKIMFSYNNKELIINETVPNRFSPKSPDKAHLNLHINSLELGDSAVYFCASSQVPKNGYTFGSGTRLTVV.

This clonotype was counted between two and nine times. The chain carries TRBV6-1 and TRBJ1-5, with 12 bases aligning to TRBD1. CDR3 size: 17 residues. Unmatched junction bases numbered 6, after V lost 5 bases and J lost 1 base. The germline V gene encodes CDR1 MNHNS and CDR2 SASEGT. As DNA, the CDR3 is TGTGCCAGCAGTCCGGGGACAGGGGGCGCGAGCAATCAGCCCCAGCATTTT. This gives the protein CASSPGTGGASNQPQHF.

The chain links TRBV7-6 to TRBJ2-6; no reliable D call. V lost 5 bases to trimming and J lost 0 bases, with 17 bases between them. This CDR3 is 18 amino acids long. Germline CDR1 SGHVS, CDR2 FNYEAQ. The CDR3 reads CASSPHALVSSGANVLTF. The CDR3 DNA sequence: TGTGCCAGCAGCCCCCACGCACTTGTGAGCTCTGGGGCCAACGTCCTGACTTTC. Looking up the rest from reference TRBV7-6 and TRBJ2-6 gives the full variable domain: GAGVSQSPRYKVTKRGQDVALRCDPISGHVSLYWYRQALGQGPEFLTYFNYEAQQDKSGLPNDRFSAERPEGSISTLTIQRTEQRDSAMYRCASSPHALVSSGANVLTFGAGSRLTVL.

V gene TRBV6-5 combines with J gene TRBJ1-1, with 7 bases fitting TRBD1. The CDR3 covers 13 residues. J was trimmed by 3 bases and V by 3 bases; bases with no gene match: 1. Germline V lookup: CDR1 MNHEY, CDR2 SVGAGI. The CDR3 nucleotides are TGTGCCAGCAGTTATCAGGGGGACACTGAAGCTTTCTTT. Its protein product is CASSYQGDTEAFF.

A few counts support this clonotype. J is TRBJ2-6 and V is TRBV4-2; 7 positions agree with TRBD2. CDR1 is LGHNA, CDR2 YNFKEQ, per germline. Trimming at V came to 4 bases and at J to 4 bases, leaving 10 bases not matched to a gene. The CDR3 is made up of 17 amino acids. DNA for the CDR3: TGTGCCAGCAGCCCAGGGAGGGGTTTGAGGGGGGCCAACGTCCTGACTTTC. Protein: CASSPGRGLRGANVLTF.

This clonotype came up a few times. The V and J genes are TRBV20-1 and TRBJ2-1, with D unclear. This CDR3 comprises 17 residues. CDR1 DFQATT and CDR2 SNEGSKA come from the germline V gene (reference sequence). The V and J ends lost 0 bases and 8 bases respectively, with 23 bases between them. The chain's CDR3 is CSARDKALRVGRDEQFF. As DNA, the CDR3 is TGCAGTGCTAGAGATAAGGCTCTTCGGGTGGGTCGCGATGAGCAGTTCTTC.

This clonotype occurred a few times. V usage is TRBV20-1 and J usage is TRBJ1-6; D uncertain. Germline lookup yields CDR1 DFQATT and CDR2 SNEGSKA (reference sequence). Trimming shortened V by 3 bases and J by 8 bases, and 17 bases separated the two germline ends. The CDR3 extends over 15 amino acids. The CDR3 sequence: CSASGDAGHDSPLHF. DNA for the CDR3: TGCAGTGCTAGCGGGGATGCTGGGCACGATTCACCCCTCCACTTT.

The chain has TRBV24-1 and TRBJ2-7, with 7 bases aligning to TRBD2. Germline V CDR1 and CDR2: KGHDR, SFDVKD. This CDR3 is built from 13 residues. J gave up 2 bases and V 9 bases, and 6 bases lay outside the gene matches. CDR3 sequence: CATGRDYPYEQYF. CDR3 nucleotide sequence: TGTGCCACCGGCCGGGACTATCCCTACGAGCAGTACTTC.

This clonotype appeared a few times. The chain uses TRBV5-1 and TRBJ2-4; no reliable D call. CDR3 length: 17 residues. Trimming shortened V by 4 bases and J by 1 base, and 18 bases separated the two germline ends. Germline CDR1 and CDR2: SGHRS and YFSETQ. The CDR3 region has the DNA TGCGCCAGCAGCCAGGCGACGACACCCGCGGCCAAAAACATTCAGTACTTC. This translates into CASSQATTPAAKNIQYF.

The chain couples TRBV5-1 to TRBJ1-4, with no clear D. The V end was cut by 0 bases, the J end by 0 bases, with 6 bases between. The germline CDR1 and CDR2 sequences are SGHRS and YFSETQ. This CDR3 is 15 amino acids long. DNA for the CDR3: TGCGCCAGCAGCTTGGGATTGACAACTAATGAAAAACTGTTTTTT. Protein: CASSLGLTTNEKLFF.

This clonotype was seen a handful of times. The rearrangement uses TRBV29-1 and TRBJ2-7, with D uncertain. The V gene lost 4 bases and the J gene lost 1 base, with 14 bases spanning the gap. The CDR3 is made up of 14 amino acids. Germline CDR1 SQVTM, CDR2 ANQGSEA. This CDR3 is CSVVGSKSSYEQYF. The CDR3 coding sequence is TGCAGCGTTGTAGGGTCAAAGTCTTCCTACGAGCAGTACTTC.

The chain has TRBV12-3 or TRBV12-4 and TRBJ2-7; 8 bases fit TRBD1. Germline trimming cut 6 bases from V and 7 bases from J; bases unmatched to any gene: 5. The CDR3 contains 12 residues. The CDR3 DNA reads as TGTGCCAGCAGACGGACAGGGTTTGAGCAGTACTTC. As protein: CASRRTGFEQYF.

This CDR3 is CASRFLAGESYEQYF. The DNA for the CDR3 is TGCGCCAGCAGATTTCTAGCGGGAGAGTCCTACGAGCAGTACTTC. This chain uses TRBV10-2 with TRBJ2-7; 10 positions agree with TRBD2. V was clipped by 6 bases and J by 1 base; unmatched bases: 6. CDR1 and CDR2 (germline): WSHSY, SAAADI. This CDR3 contains 15 residues.

This clonotype was counted a few times. The chain links TRBV6-5 to TRBJ1-2, with 8 bases identical to TRBD1. The CDR3 is 15 residues long. CDR1 and CDR2 (germline): MNHEY, SVGAGI. V trimming: 5 bases; J trimming: 4 bases; junction bases outside the gene matches: 9. CDR3 coding DNA: TGTGCCAGCAGTCCCACAGGGGGAGAACGCTATGGCTACACCTTC. This codes for CASSPTGGERYGYTF.

In this sample, this clonotype turned up a few times. The chain has TRBV6-2 or TRBV6-3 and TRBJ1-2, with 9 bases that match TRBD1. V was clipped by 0 bases and J by 8 bases; unmatched bases: 10. Germline V gene sequence: CDR1 MNHEY, CDR2 SVGEGT. This CDR3 contains 16 residues. CDR3 sequence: CASSYSSGTGFTGYTF. CDR3 DNA: TGTGCCAGCAGTTACTCGTCCGGGACAGGGTTTACGGGCTACACCTTC.

The chain is built from TRBV20-1 and TRBJ2-2, with a possible D match to TRBD2 (5 bases). Germline CDR1 reads DFQATT; CDR2 reads SNEGSKA (reference sequence). There are 15 residues in the CDR3. Trimming cost V 1 base and J 6 bases, with 15 bases left between them. CDR3 sequence (DNA): TGCAGTGCTAGAGGTCGGGGTCGGACCGCCGGGGAGCTGTTTTTT. Translation gives CSARGRGRTAGELFF.

The chain has TRBV20-1 and TRBJ2-1; 8 bases are a match to TRBD2. This CDR3 is built from 15 residues. In germline, CDR1 is DFQATT, CDR2 SNEGSKA (reference sequence). V dropped 2 bases and J dropped 7; count of bases not matched to a gene: 10. CDR3 residues: CSARKPGLDPNEQFF. In DNA form, the CDR3 reads TGCAGTGCTAGAAAACCGGGACTAGACCCTAATGAGCAGTTCTTC.

This chain joins TRBV6-6 and TRBJ1-2; D perhaps matches TRBD1 (6 bases). Per the germline V gene, CDR1 is MNHNY and CDR2 is SVGAGI (reference sequence). CDR3 length equals 16 residues. V was trimmed by 0 bases and J by 8 bases, leaving 19 bases between them. CDR3 nucleotides: TGTGCCAGCAGTTACTCCACGGGACACCTTTCTCAGGGCTACACCTTC. This translates into CASSYSTGHLSQGYTF.

This chain connects TRBV20-1 to TRBJ1-6; 7 bases fit TRBD1. The CDR3 has 14 amino acids. Germline V lookup: CDR1 DFQATT, CDR2 SNEGSKA (reference sequence). Trimming at V came to 3 bases and at J to 7 bases, leaving 6 bases not matched to a gene. DNA of the CDR3: TGCAGTGCTAGGGGAGGGGGCGCAAATTCACCCCTCCACTTT. Translating it yields CSARGGGANSPLHF.